This T cell receptor beta chain was sequenced for a study of blood T cell repertoires in COVID-19. Study summary: T cells, B-cell-depleted T cells, or PBMCs provided the cDNA or gDNA that served as material.

The V end was cut by 0 bases, the J end by 1 base, with 10 bases between. The CDR3 runs 15 residues. Germline assignment: CDR1 MNHNS and CDR2 SASEGT. As processed by the authors: Using reference gene primer amplification, nucleated cell counts were estimated. Only in-frame clones appear in the TCRdb table, and some are missing; sequencing was by immunoSEQ multiplex PCR. V and J calls and clone size come straight from that table; D and trimming were deduced from the DNA. The sample contains some 70,000 clones, roughly 90% of which appear only once. The sequenced sample consisted of peripheral blood. This clonotype was obtained from a man aged 60-69 years with acute or convalescent COVID-19. V is TRBV6-1 and J is TRBJ2-7, with TRBD1 as a possible D gene (6 bases). The CDR3 reads CASSEANRASYEQYF. The CDR3 DNA reads as TGTGCCAGCAGTGAAGCGAACAGGGCTTCCTACGAGCAGTACTTC.